These 21 T cell receptor beta chains originate from one sample sequenced in a study of beta chain features in type 1 diabetes. Study-wide results and limits: Moderate yet significant TCRB CDR3 shortening was seen in Type 1 diabetes patients in all four CD4+ subsets.

No antigens are known for them. Of the isolated RNA, all was reverse transcribed, and so the sequenced material was expressed TCRB transcripts. The assay was immunoSEQ multiplex PCR, and TCRdb's table has in-frame clones only and misses some. The data show 300,000 to 400,000 clones, with about 14% seen just once and 0.013% to 0.015% held by the top ten. The specimen was naive CD4+ T cells from blood. These receptor sequences come from a woman between 18 and 30 years old with type 1 diabetes.

The J gene is TRBJ2-3, the V gene TRBV25-1; TRBD1 is a possible D gene (5 bases). This CDR3 comprises 17 residues. Per germline, CDR1 MGHDK and CDR2 SYGVNS. V was trimmed by 1 base and J by 2 bases, leaving 16 bases between them. CDR3 loop: CASSEWGGQGATDTQYF. The CDR3 DNA reads as TGTGCCAGCAGTGAATGGGGCGGACAAGGGGCCACAGATACGCAGTATTTT.

There are a few counts of this clone. The gene calls are TRBV28 and TRBJ2-7, with TRBD1 as a possible D gene (6 bases). Trimming cost V 6 bases and J 3 bases, with 9 bases left between them. The CDR3 has 12 amino acids. Germline-derived CDR1 and CDR2 are MDHEN and SYDVKM. The CDR3 nucleotides read TGTGCCAGCAGGTCACAGGGCTACGAGCAGTACTTC. Its translation is CASRSQGYEQYF.

This clone appeared a few times. The chain carries TRBV4-1 and TRBJ1-1; D is uncertain. Between the trimmed V and J ends, which lost 1 base and 1 base, there was a span of 7 bases. The CDR3 extends over 14 amino acids. Germline V gene lookup returns CDR1 MGHRA and CDR2 YSYEKL. In DNA form, the CDR3 reads TGCGCCAGCAGCCAAGCCACGGGGAACACTGAAGCTTTCTTT. It is translated as CASSQATGNTEAFF.

A few counts support this clone. The CDR3 here is CASSRTGREKLFF. CDR3 nucleotides: TGTGCCAGCAGTCGGACAGGGCGGGAAAAACTGTTTTTT. The J gene is TRBJ1-4, the V gene TRBV27; TRBD1 matches 8 bases. J gave up 8 bases and V 5 bases, and 4 bases lay outside the gene matches. CDR3 length equals 13 residues. The V gene's germline CDR1 is MNHEY and CDR2 SMNVEV (reference sequence).

The V gene is TRBV27, the J gene TRBJ2-6, with a weak D call TRBD1 (5 bases). The V end was cut by 5 bases, the J end by 4 bases, with 12 bases between. The length of the CDR3 is 15 residues. Germline V CDR1 and CDR2: MNHEY, SMNVEV (reference sequence). This CDR3 is CASSSRVSGANVLTF. CDR3 in DNA: TGTGCCAGCAGTAGCAGGGTTTCGGGGGCCAACGTCCTGACTTTC.

The chain links TRBV6-1 to TRBJ1-1, with 9 bases identical to TRBD1. Germline CDR1 reads MNHNS; CDR2 reads SASEGT. CDR3 size: 15 residues. With V trimmed by 6 bases and J by 1 base, 6 bases remained unmatched. The CDR3 loop is CASSLQGAWNTEAFF. In DNA, the CDR3 is TGTGCCAGCAGCCTACAGGGGGCATGGAACACTGAAGCTTTCTTT.

The V call is TRBV14, the J call TRBJ1-1; 8 bases match TRBD1. The CDR3 is 14 residues long. Germline V gene lookup returns CDR1 SGHDN and CDR2 FVKESK. V dropped 6 bases and J dropped 5; count of bases not matched to a gene: 8. The CDR3 sequence is CASSPQGAGTEAFF. The CDR3 region has the DNA TGTGCCAGCAGTCCTCAGGGGGCCGGGACTGAAGCTTTCTTT.

This clone was recorded a few times. The CDR3 loop is CSGWTAHIQADTQYF. DNA of the CDR3: TGCAGCGGATGGACAGCCCATATTCAGGCAGATACGCAGTATTTT. The chain joins TRBV29-1 to TRBJ2-3, with a tentative D call TRBD1 (6 bases). CDR3 length: 15 amino acids. Germline assignment: CDR1 SQVTM and CDR2 ANQGSEA. V was cut by 7 bases and J by 4 bases, with 21 bases left in between.

The chain uses TRBV7-2 and TRBJ2-7; a weak D match, TRBD2 (5 bases). The CDR3 runs 15 residues. Germline CDR1 SGHTA, CDR2 FQGNSA. The V end lost 5 bases, the J end lost 3 bases, and 17 bases lay between the germline ends. DNA for the CDR3: TGTGCCAGCAGCCTGGGAGTCGGATTCTTCTACGAGCAGTACGTC. Its protein product is CASSLGVGFFYEQYV.

This clone was observed a few times. V and J are TRBV7-3 and TRBJ2-3; no clear D. This CDR3 spans 14 amino acids. Trimming took off 2 bases at V and 4 bases at J, with 10 bases between the two ends. From germline, CDR1 is SGHTA and CDR2 FQGTGA. The CDR3 loop is CASSLDRVADTQYF. DNA of the CDR3: TGTGCCAGCAGCTTAGATCGCGTGGCAGATACGCAGTATTTT.

The J gene is TRBJ2-3, the V gene TRBV6-6, with 7 nucleotides matching TRBD2. Per germline, CDR1 MNHNY and CDR2 SVGAGI (reference sequence). CDR3 length equals 13 residues. V was pared by 7 bases and J by 7 bases, with 8 bases of the junction left unmatched. The chain's CDR3 is CASTGEGSNTQYF. The CDR3 DNA sequence: TGTGCCAGCACGGGGGAGGGGTCAAATACGCAGTATTTT.

This rearrangement joins TRBV7-6 to TRBJ2-3; D is ambiguous. The germline gives CDR1 SGHVS, CDR2 FNYEAQ. The germline V and J ends were trimmed by 4 bases and 3 bases, with 2 bases remaining between them. This CDR3 has 11 residues. CDR3 bases: TGTGCCAGCAGCTCAACAGATACGCAGTATTTT. It codes for CASSSTDTQYF.

The chain links TRBV30 to TRBJ2-1; a weak D match, TRBD2 (6 bases). Per the germline V gene, CDR1 is GTSNPN and CDR2 is SVGIG (reference sequence). Trimming removed 2 bases from V and 0 bases from J, with 11 bases in between. The CDR3 runs 15 residues. Here the CDR3 DNA reads TGTGCCTGGAGTCGCGGGACGACCTCCTACAATGAGCAGTTCTTC. Translated, it gives CAWSRGTTSYNEQFF.

The J gene is TRBJ2-1, the V gene TRBV5-8; 8 bases match TRBD2. Germline assignment: CDR1 SGHTS and CDR2 YDEGEE. J gave up 3 bases and V 4 bases, and 15 bases lay outside the gene matches. The CDR3 covers 18 residues. The CDR3 here is CASSPALPGREVYNEQFF. In nucleotides, the CDR3 is TGTGCCAGCAGCCCCGCCCTGCCTGGGCGGGAGGTCTACAATGAGCAGTTCTTC.

In its sample, this clone was seen a few times. The chain is built from TRBV6-1 and TRBJ2-7, with D tentatively TRBD1 or TRBD2 (6 bases each). Trimming removed 0 bases at V and 6 bases at J, with 12 bases between. The CDR3 has 14 residues. Germline V lookup: CDR1 MNHNS, CDR2 SASEGT. CDR3 sequence: CASSEARGGGEQYV. The CDR3 bases are TGTGCCAGCAGTGAAGCGCGAGGAGGGGGCGAGCAGTACGTC.

This clone was picked up a small number of times. The rearrangement links TRBV5-1 to TRBJ2-1, with 10 bases aligning to TRBD2. The V and J ends lost 0 bases and 4 bases, in that order; junction bases with no gene match: 4. The CDR3 covers 16 residues. Germline assignment: CDR1 SGHRS and CDR2 YFSETQ. The CDR3 here is CASSLESGRDYNEQFF. In DNA, the CDR3 is TGCGCCAGCAGCTTGGAAAGCGGGAGGGATTACAATGAGCAGTTCTTC.

V usage is TRBV4-1 and J usage is TRBJ2-1; D gene uncertain. V lost 0 bases and J 3 bases, leaving 9 bases between the germline ends. The germline CDR1 and CDR2 sequences are MGHRA and YSYEKL. CDR3 size: 15 residues. In DNA form, the CDR3 reads TGCGCCAGCAGCCAAGATAGACAACGCTACAATGAGCAGTTCTTC. Translated: CASSQDRQRYNEQFF.

This clone turned up a few times. This chain uses TRBV5-6 with TRBJ1-1, with D uncertain. This CDR3 spans 11 amino acids. Germline CDR1 and CDR2: SGHDT and YYEEEE. V shed 0 bases and J shed 8 bases, with 5 bases lying between them. The CDR3 protein is CASSLEREAFF. For the CDR3, the DNA is TGTGCCAGCAGCTTGGAGAGAGAAGCTTTCTTT.

The J gene is TRBJ1-3, the V gene TRBV9; D might be TRBD1 (5 bases). V was clipped by 0 bases and J by 3 bases, with 10 bases between them. From germline, CDR1 is SGDLS and CDR2 YYNGEE. CDR3 length: 15 residues. CDR3 sequence reads: CASSVGEGFGNTIYF. CDR3 sequence (DNA): TGTGCCAGCAGCGTAGGGGAGGGGTTTGGAAACACCATATATTTT.

The rearrangement joins TRBV27 to TRBJ1-1; D gene ambiguous. Germline CDR1 and CDR2: MNHEY and SMNVEV (reference sequence). The CDR3 has 14 amino acids. V shed 7 bases and J shed 7 bases, with 19 bases lying between them. CDR3 loop: CASKSGLGRIEAFF. The CDR3, as DNA: TGTGCCAGCAAGAGTGGGCTGGGGAGGATTGAAGCTTTCTTT.

In its sample, this clone was seen a few times. The chain is built from TRBV10-3 and TRBJ1-2, with D possibly matching TRBD1 (5 bases). This CDR3 region has 11 residues. The V and J ends lost 5 bases and 8 bases respectively, with 9 bases between them. The germline V gene encodes CDR1 ENHRY and CDR2 SYGVKD. The CDR3: CAISTGAGYTF. DNA of the CDR3: TGTGCCATCAGTACAGGTGCGGGCTACACCTTC.